This T cell receptor (beta chain) was recovered during a study of human T cells and chemical hapten exposure. TCRdb called the RACE reads again in MiXCR, with one record for every CDR3 protein. The sample has fewer than 85,000 distinct CDR3 sequences; under 10% are singletons. This clonotype was observed many times. Time point denoted: healthy volunteer bleed at 6 weeks. Extraction of total RNA was performed on unfractionated whole blood. Source material: whole blood. This TCR derives from a male donor in good health. Some clones in this sample may be carry-over from other donors' samples.

The CDR3 is CASSLGQQNGYTF. In DNA, the CDR3 is TGTGCCAGCAGCTTAGGGCAGCAGAATGGCTACACCTTC. The chain combines TRBV7-9 with TRBJ1-2; D remains unclear. V was shortened by 1 base and J by 6 bases, with 9 bases between the two germline ends. The CDR3 covers 13 residues. The germline CDR1 and CDR2 sequences are SEHNR and FQNEAQ (reference sequence).